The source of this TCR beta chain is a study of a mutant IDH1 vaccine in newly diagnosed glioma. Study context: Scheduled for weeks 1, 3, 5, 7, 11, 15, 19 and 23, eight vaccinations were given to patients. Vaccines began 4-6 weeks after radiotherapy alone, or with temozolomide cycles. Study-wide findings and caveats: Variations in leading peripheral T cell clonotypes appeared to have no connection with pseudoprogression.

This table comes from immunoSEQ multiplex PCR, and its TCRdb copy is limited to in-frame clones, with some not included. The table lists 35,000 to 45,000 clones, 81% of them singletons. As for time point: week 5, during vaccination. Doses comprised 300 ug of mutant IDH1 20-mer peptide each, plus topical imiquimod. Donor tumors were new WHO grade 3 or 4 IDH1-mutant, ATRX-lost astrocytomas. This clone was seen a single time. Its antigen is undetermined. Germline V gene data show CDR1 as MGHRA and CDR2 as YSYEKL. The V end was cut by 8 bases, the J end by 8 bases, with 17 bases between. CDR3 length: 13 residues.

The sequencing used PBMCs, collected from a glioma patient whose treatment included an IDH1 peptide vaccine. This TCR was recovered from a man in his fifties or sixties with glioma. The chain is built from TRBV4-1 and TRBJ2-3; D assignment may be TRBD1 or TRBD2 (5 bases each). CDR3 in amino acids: CASRGTFRVTQYF. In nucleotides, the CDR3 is TGCGCCAGCCGTGGGACCTTCCGTGTTACGCAGTATTTT.